One and the same sample provided the 17 T cell receptor beta chains below, sequenced in a study of identical twins. Using its own MiXCR run on the 5' RACE reads, TCRdb lists one record per CDR3 protein. The sample has 220,000 or so distinct CDR3 sequences, approximately 7% seen once. The sample was also linked to a second study, of yellow fever vaccine responses in identical twins.

Sequencing was carried out using memory (CD45RO+) T cells sorted from blood. The receptors were sampled from a woman under 30 in good health.

V gene TRBV20-1 combines with J gene TRBJ2-2; 8 bases match TRBD2. V dropped 6 bases and J dropped 4; count of bases not matched to a gene: 7. The CDR3 covers 14 residues. Germline V gene sequence: CDR1 DFQATT, CDR2 SNEGSKA (reference sequence). CDR3 sequence reads: CSAMIAGSTGELFF. The CDR3 DNA reads as TGCAGTGCCATGATAGCGGGAAGCACCGGGGAGCTGTTTTTT.

This chain connects TRBV20-1 to TRBJ2-7, with D hard to call. Trimming took 0 bases from V and 4 from J, leaving 4 bases between them. The CDR3 runs 11 residues. The V gene's germline CDR1 is DFQATT and CDR2 SNEGSKA (reference sequence). The CDR3 DNA reads as TGCAGTGCTAGAGAGGGATACGAGCAGTACGTC. Its translation is CSAREGYEQYV.

In its sample, this clonotype was seen a few times. This chain joins TRBV7-6 and TRBJ2-3; tentative D call: TRBD1 (5 bases). Looked up from germline, CDR1 is SGHVS and CDR2 is FNYEAQ. CDR3 size: 14 residues. The V end lost 4 bases, the J end lost 6 bases, and 14 bases lay between the germline ends. CDR3 sequence: CASSYPARGDTQYF. The CDR3 DNA reads TGTGCCAGCAGCTACCCGGCTAGGGGCGATACGCAGTATTTT.

The chain couples TRBV20-1 to TRBJ2-1; D is unresolved. Trimming took off 1 base at V and 8 bases at J, with 15 bases between the two ends. The CDR3 is 14 amino acids. The germline V gene encodes CDR1 DFQATT and CDR2 SNEGSKA (reference sequence). For the CDR3, the DNA is TGCAGTGCTAGAGGCCGAGCCCCCTCGGATGAGCAGTTCTTC. Its translation is CSARGRAPSDEQFF.

The count of this clonotype is one. V is TRBV20-1 and J is TRBJ2-1; TRBD2 is a possible D gene (5 bases). CDR1 DFQATT and CDR2 SNEGSKA come from the germline V gene (reference sequence). This CDR3 has 12 residues. The germline V and J ends were trimmed by 4 bases and 8 bases, with 12 bases remaining between them. CDR3 in DNA: TGCAGTGCTATACCCGAGGGATATGAGCAGTTCTTC. Amino acids: CSAIPEGYEQFF.

This clonotype occurred a few times. This chain links TRBV3-1 with TRBJ1-5; D unclear. Per the germline V gene, CDR1 is LGHDT and CDR2 is YNNKEL (reference sequence). The V end lost 4 bases, the J end lost 5 bases, and 15 bases lay between the germline ends. There are 15 residues in the CDR3. The chain's CDR3 is CASSPAYSVDQPQHF. In nucleotides, the CDR3 is TGTGCCAGCAGCCCGGCCTACTCGGTGGATCAGCCCCAGCATTTT.

The chain couples TRBV6-1 to TRBJ2-5; D not resolved. This CDR3 has 13 amino acids. Trimming took 2 bases from V and 2 from J, leaving 6 bases between them. Germline assignment: CDR1 MNHNS and CDR2 SASEGT. CDR3 residues: CASSEQFQETQYF. The CDR3 region has the DNA TGTGCCAGCAGTGAACAGTTTCAAGAGACCCAGTACTTC.

About this clonotype itself: Since no conserved phenylalanine or tryptophan closes the CDR3, a read error is the likely cause. The limits of the CDR3 on the DNA are not certain, so only TCRdb's listed CDR3 is given. The gene calls are TRBV11-2 and TRBJ2-5. Looked up from germline, CDR1 is SGHAT and CDR2 is FQNNGV. The CDR3 is 14 amino acids long, termini counted. CDR3 in amino acids: CASSPTGYQETQTP.

The chain uses TRBV28 and TRBJ2-1; weak D call: TRBD1 (6 bases). Trimming removed 9 bases from V and 2 bases from J, with 26 bases in between. The CDR3 extends over 18 amino acids. Per the germline V gene, CDR1 is MDHEN and CDR2 is SYDVKM. CDR3 residues: CASPPGALQGTAYNEQFF. CDR3 nucleotide sequence: TGTGCCAGTCCCCCTGGGGCCCTACAGGGTACCGCCTACAATGAGCAGTTCTTC.

V usage is TRBV7-8 and J usage is TRBJ2-7; 12 nucleotides match TRBD2. Germline trimming cut 5 bases from V and 5 bases from J; bases unmatched to any gene: 10. CDR1 is SGHVS, CDR2 FQNEAQ, per germline. The CDR3 totals 16 residues. The CDR3 DNA reads TGTGCCAGCAGCCCAGGGAGAACTAGCGGGAGGAACGAGCAGTACTTC. Translation gives CASSPGRTSGRNEQYF.

This clonotype has at least ten counts. The rearrangement uses TRBV15 and TRBJ1-4; possible D gene TRBD1, 5 bases. This CDR3 is 15 amino acids long. Germline V CDR1 and CDR2: LNHNV, YYDKDF (reference sequence). V lost 5 bases to trimming and J lost 3 bases, with 13 bases between them. CDR3 bases: TGTGCCACCAGCCCAACTAGGGGCCCTAATGAAAAACTGTTTTTT. This encodes CATSPTRGPNEKLFF.

This clonotype has just a few counts. This chain links TRBV7-9 with TRBJ2-7; 10 positions match TRBD1. J was trimmed by 3 bases and V by 5 bases; bases with no gene match: 10. This CDR3 contains 16 residues. Germline CDR1 and CDR2: SEHNR and FQNEAQ (reference sequence). CDR3 sequence (DNA): TGTGCCAGCAGCCCACTGGTGGGACAGGGGAACTACGAGCAGTACTTC. Encoded protein: CASSPLVGQGNYEQYF.

This clonotype came up once. The chain uses TRBV12-5 and TRBJ2-2, with D possibly being TRBD1 (5 bases). The length of the CDR3 is 13 residues. The ends were cut back, 5 bases at V and 6 bases at J, with 10 bases in the middle. Germline V gene data show CDR1 as LGHNT and CDR2 as FRNRAP. The CDR3: CASGKGVAGELFF. The CDR3 nucleotides are TGTGCTAGTGGTAAAGGGGTAGCCGGGGAGCTGTTTTTT.

This clonotype was recorded at least ten times. The gene calls are TRBV19 and TRBJ2-1; D not resolved. CDR3 length: 10 residues. With 9 bases removed from V and 8 bases from J, the gap between germline ends came to 8 bases. Germline-derived CDR1 and CDR2 are LNHDA and SQIVND (reference sequence). The CDR3 DNA reads as TGTGCCAGCTCCCCATATGAGCAGTTCTTC. It encodes CASSPYEQFF.

In this sample, this clonotype turned up many times. The chain is built from TRBV20-1 and TRBJ1-5, with 9 bases matching TRBD1. This CDR3 has 16 residues. CDR1 DFQATT and CDR2 SNEGSKA come from the germline V gene (reference sequence). The V and J ends lost 1 base and 8 bases, in that order; junction bases with no gene match: 12. The CDR3 here is CSARAWGQGVQEPQHF. CDR3 coding DNA: TGCAGTGCTAGAGCCTGGGGACAGGGAGTTCAAGAGCCCCAGCATTTT.

This clonotype appeared many times. The J gene is TRBJ2-2, the V gene TRBV5-1; the match to TRBD1 covers 7 bases. CDR3 length equals 14 residues. From germline, CDR1 is SGHRS and CDR2 YFSETQ. After removal of 5 bases from V and 3 bases from J, the junction contained 4 bases not matched to a gene. The CDR3 loop is CASSWDRYTGELFF. The CDR3, as DNA: TGCGCCAGCAGTTGGGACAGATACACCGGGGAGCTGTTTTTT.

This clonotype was counted only a few times. This chain links TRBV28 with TRBJ1-3; maybe TRBD1 (6 bases). Germline lookup yields CDR1 MDHEN and CDR2 SYDVKM. Trimming left V 6 bases short and J 0 bases short, with 12 bases between. There are 15 residues in the CDR3. CDR3 sequence reads: CASRRQVSSGNTIYF. For the CDR3, the DNA is TGTGCCAGCAGACGACAGGTTAGCTCTGGAAACACCATATATTTT.